This TCR beta chain derives from a study of beta chain features in type 1 diabetes. Only one heparinised blood draw was taken per donor, and its volume averaged about 120 mL. Expressed TCRB transcripts were sequenced because the entire RNA isolate underwent reverse transcription. Profiling relied on immunoSEQ multiplex PCR, and the TCRdb table lists in-frame clones only, not all of them. The data hold fewer than 350,000 clones, with approximately 16% observed a single time. The study's findings and limits: Any role of HLA type in TCRB rearrangement remained unresolved here. Significant though moderate, a shortening of TCRB CDR3s appeared in all four CD4+ subsets of Type 1 diabetes patients. VDJ junctions sequenced from type 1 diabetes patients showed fewer insertions and more deletions.

For this clone: What it recognizes is unknown. The junction and the germline gene differ at one end; a read error may be behind it.

Germline V gene lookup returns CDR1 SGHTA and CDR2 FQGNSA. There are 14 residues in the CDR3. The V call is TRBV7-2, the J call TRBJ2-3; 13 nucleotides agree with TRBD2. Sequenced input: naive CD4+ T cells from blood. The source is a man aged 18 to 29 with type 1 diabetes. The CDR3 loop is CASRTGTSGASDHF. The CDR3 nucleotides are TGTGCCAGCAGAACCGGGACTAGCGGGGCATCCGACCATTTT.